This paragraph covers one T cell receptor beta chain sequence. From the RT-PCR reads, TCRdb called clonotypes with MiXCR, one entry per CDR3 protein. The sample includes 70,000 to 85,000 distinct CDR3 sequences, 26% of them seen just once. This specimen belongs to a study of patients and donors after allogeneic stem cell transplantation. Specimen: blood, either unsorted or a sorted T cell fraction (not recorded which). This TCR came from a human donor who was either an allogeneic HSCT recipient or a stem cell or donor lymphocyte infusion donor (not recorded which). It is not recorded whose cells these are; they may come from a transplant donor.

For the CDR3, the DNA is TGTGCCAGCAGCTTGGCCGCCGGGGACAATGAGCAGTTCTTC. The encoded protein is CASSLAAGDNEQFF. The chain recombines TRBV5-5 with TRBJ2-1; possibly TRBD2 for D (5 bases). The CDR3 runs to 14 residues. V was cut by 0 bases and J by 5 bases, with 9 bases left in between. Germline CDR1 and CDR2: SGHKS and YYEKEE (reference sequence).